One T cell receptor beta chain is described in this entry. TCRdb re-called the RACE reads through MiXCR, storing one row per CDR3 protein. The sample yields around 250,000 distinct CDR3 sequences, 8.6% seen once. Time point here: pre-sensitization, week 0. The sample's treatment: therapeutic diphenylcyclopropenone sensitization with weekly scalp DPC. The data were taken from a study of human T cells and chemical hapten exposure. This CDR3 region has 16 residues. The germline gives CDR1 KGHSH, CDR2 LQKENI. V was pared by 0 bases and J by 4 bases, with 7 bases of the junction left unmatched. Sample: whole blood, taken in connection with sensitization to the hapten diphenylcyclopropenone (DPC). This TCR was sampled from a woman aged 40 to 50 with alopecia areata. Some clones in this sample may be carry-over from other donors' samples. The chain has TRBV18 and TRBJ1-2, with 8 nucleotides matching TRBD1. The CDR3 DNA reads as TGTGCCAGCTCACCACCCGGACAGGGACTTTCCTATGGCTACACCTTC. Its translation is CASSPPGQGLSYGYTF.